These 6 T cell receptor beta chains share one sample of origin, sequenced in a study of OX40 agonist ivuxolimab in advanced cancers. Generated by immunoSEQ multiplex PCR, the TCRdb table keeps only in-frame clones and is missing some. The sample includes 77,000 or so clones, approximately 81% of them seen just once. The specimen comprised CD4+ or CD8+ T cells sorted from blood, sampled in a trial of the OX40 agonist ivuxolimab. The receptor set was obtained from an adult with an advanced solid tumor such as melanoma, head and neck, liver or kidney cancer.

This clone has more than one count but fewer than ten. The genes are TRBV5-6 and TRBJ1-5, with D uncertain. The V end was cut by 3 bases, the J end by 1 base, with 8 bases between. This CDR3 is built from 14 residues. CDR1 and CDR2 (germline): SGHDT, YYEEEE. The CDR3, as DNA: TGTGCCAGCAGCTGGAGGGAAAGCAATCAGCCCCAGCATTTT. This translates into CASSWRESNQPQHF.

The V call is TRBV19, the J call TRBJ2-3; 8 bases align to TRBD2. The ends lost 1 base at V and 2 bases at J; junction bases unmatched: 8. The CDR3 sequence is 17 residues long. The germline V gene has CDR1 LNHDA and CDR2 SQIVND (reference sequence). CDR3 amino acids: CASSIAGTSRVTDTQYF. Here the CDR3 DNA reads TGTGCCAGTAGTATAGCAGGGACTAGTCGAGTCACAGATACGCAGTATTTT.

The chain uses TRBV10-1 and TRBJ2-4; D not certain. Germline V CDR1 and CDR2: WNHNN, SYGVQD (reference sequence). V lost 6 bases to trimming and J lost 0 bases, with 9 bases between them. The CDR3 is 14 residues long. The CDR3 coding sequence is TGCGCCAGCAGCCAAGACTTAGCCAAAAACATTCAGTACTTC. This encodes CASSQDLAKNIQYF.

The CDR3 DNA reads as TGTGCCAGTAGTCCACCGGACGGGTACGAGCAGTACTTC. The encoded protein is CASSPPDGYEQYF. The chain recombines TRBV19 with TRBJ2-7; D unclear. Germline V gene sequence: CDR1 LNHDA, CDR2 SQIVND (reference sequence). Trimming left V 5 bases short and J 4 bases short, with 12 bases between. The CDR3 is 13 residues long.

This clone was observed a few times. The gene calls are TRBV30 and TRBJ2-3, with unresolved D. The V and J ends lost 2 bases and 5 bases respectively, with 5 bases between them. Per germline, CDR1 GTSNPN and CDR2 SVGIG (reference sequence). This CDR3 contains 11 residues. CDR3 residues: CAWSRGDTQYF. The CDR3 nucleotides read TGTGCCTGGAGTCGTGGAGATACGCAGTATTTT.

J is TRBJ2-7 and V is TRBV5-6, with a weak D call TRBD1 (6 bases). The V and J ends lost 3 bases and 2 bases respectively, with 6 bases between them. Germline V gene sequence: CDR1 SGHDT, CDR2 YYEEEE. The CDR3 runs to 12 residues. CDR3 in DNA: TGTGCCAGCAGCTGGGACACCTACGAGCAGTACTTC. It specifies CASSWDTYEQYF.